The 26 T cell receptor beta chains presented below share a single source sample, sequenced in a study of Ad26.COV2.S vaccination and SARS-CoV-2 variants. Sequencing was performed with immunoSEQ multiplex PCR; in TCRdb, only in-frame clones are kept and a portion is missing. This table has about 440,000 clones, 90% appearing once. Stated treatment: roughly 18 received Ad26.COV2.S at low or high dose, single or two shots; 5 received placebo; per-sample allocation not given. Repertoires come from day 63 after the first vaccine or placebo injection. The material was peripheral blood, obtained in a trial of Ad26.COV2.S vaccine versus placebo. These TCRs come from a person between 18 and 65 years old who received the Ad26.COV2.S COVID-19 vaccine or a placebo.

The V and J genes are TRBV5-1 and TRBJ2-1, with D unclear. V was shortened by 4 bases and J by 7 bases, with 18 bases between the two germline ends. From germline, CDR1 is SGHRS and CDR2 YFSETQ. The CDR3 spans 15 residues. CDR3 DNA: TGCGCCAGCAGCCTACTACAGATTAATACGAATGAGCAGTTCTTC. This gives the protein CASSLLQINTNEQFF.

The CDR3 DNA follows: TGTGCCAGCAGTTTTATATGGGCTAGCGGGAGCATCTCTGGGGCCAACGTCCTGACTTTC. It codes for CASSFIWASGSISGANVLTF. The J gene is TRBJ2-6, the V gene TRBV27; the match to TRBD2 covers 10 bases. Germline V CDR1 and CDR2: MNHEY, SMNVEV (reference sequence). Losses at the gene ends were 3 bases for V and 0 bases for J; bases not matched to a gene: 11. There are 20 residues in the CDR3. Combining the CDR3 with reference TRBV27 and TRBJ2-6 gives the whole variable domain EAQVTQNPRYLITVTGKKLTVTCSQNMNHEYMSWYRQDPGLGLRQIYYSMNVEVTDKGDVPEGYKVSRKEKRNFPLILESPSPNQTSLYFCASSFIWASGSISGANVLTFGAGSRLTVL.

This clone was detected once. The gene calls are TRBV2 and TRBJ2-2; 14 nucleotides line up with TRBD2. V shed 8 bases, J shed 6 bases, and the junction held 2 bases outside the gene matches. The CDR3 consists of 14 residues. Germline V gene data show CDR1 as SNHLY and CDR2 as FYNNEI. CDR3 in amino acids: CASRGLAGAGELFF. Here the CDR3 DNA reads TGTGCCAGCCGGGGACTAGCGGGAGCCGGGGAGCTGTTTTTT.

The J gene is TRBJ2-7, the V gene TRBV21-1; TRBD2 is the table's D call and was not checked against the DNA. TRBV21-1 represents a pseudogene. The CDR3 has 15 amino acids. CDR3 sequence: CASSTDFPDSYEQYF. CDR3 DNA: TGTGCCAGCAGCACGGACTTTCCAGACTCCTACGAGCAGTACTTC.

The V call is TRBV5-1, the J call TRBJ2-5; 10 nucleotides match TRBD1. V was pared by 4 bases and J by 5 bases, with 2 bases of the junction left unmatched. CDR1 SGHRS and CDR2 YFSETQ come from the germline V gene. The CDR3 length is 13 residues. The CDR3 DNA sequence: TGCGCCAGCAGCAAGACAGGGGGCGAGACCCAGTACTTC. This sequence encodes CASSKTGGETQYF.

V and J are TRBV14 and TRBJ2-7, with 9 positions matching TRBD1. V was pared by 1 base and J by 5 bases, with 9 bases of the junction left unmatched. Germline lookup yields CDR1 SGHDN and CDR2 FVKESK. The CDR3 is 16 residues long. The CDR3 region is CASSQGDRALFDEQYF. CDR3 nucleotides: TGTGCCAGCAGCCAAGGGGACAGGGCCTTATTCGACGAGCAGTACTTC.

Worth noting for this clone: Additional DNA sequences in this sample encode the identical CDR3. For the CDR3, the DNA is TGTGCCAGCAGTTTTGAGAGCTCCTACGAGCAGTACTTC. This sequence encodes CASSFESSYEQYF. The rearrangement uses TRBV27 and TRBJ2-7, with D uncertain. V shed 3 bases and J shed 0 bases, with 6 bases lying between them. The germline CDR1 and CDR2 sequences are MNHEY and SMNVEV (reference sequence). The CDR3 spans 13 residues.

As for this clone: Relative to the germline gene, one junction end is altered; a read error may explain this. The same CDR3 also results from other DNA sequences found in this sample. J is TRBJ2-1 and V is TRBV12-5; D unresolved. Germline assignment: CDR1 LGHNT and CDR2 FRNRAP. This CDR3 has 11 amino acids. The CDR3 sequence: CASGLANEQFF. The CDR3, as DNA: TGTGCTAGTGGCTTGGCGAATGAGCAGTTCTTC.

The CDR3 loop reads CASSVVAVDGQNTGELFF. CDR3 nucleotides: TGTGCCAGCAGCGTAGTCGCTGTGGACGGACAGAACACCGGGGAGCTGTTTTTT. This chain links TRBV9 with TRBJ2-2; D is possibly TRBD1 (5 bases). CDR3 length: 18 amino acids. Germline CDR1 and CDR2: SGDLS and YYNGEE. With 0 bases removed from V and 1 base from J, the gap between germline ends came to 16 bases.

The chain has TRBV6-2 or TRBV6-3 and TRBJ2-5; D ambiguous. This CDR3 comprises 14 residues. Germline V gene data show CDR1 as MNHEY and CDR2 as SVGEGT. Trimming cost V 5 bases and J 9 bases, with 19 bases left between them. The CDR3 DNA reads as TGTGCCAGCAGTCCAGCCGGAGAAGGTGCGGCCCAGTACTTC. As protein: CASSPAGEGAAQYF.

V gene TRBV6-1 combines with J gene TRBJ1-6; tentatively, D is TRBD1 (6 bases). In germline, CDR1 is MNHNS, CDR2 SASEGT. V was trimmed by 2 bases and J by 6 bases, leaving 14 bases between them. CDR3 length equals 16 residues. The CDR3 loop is CASSEQGNNVNSPLHF. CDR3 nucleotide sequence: TGTGCCAGCAGTGAACAGGGGAATAATGTTAATTCACCCCTCCACTTT.

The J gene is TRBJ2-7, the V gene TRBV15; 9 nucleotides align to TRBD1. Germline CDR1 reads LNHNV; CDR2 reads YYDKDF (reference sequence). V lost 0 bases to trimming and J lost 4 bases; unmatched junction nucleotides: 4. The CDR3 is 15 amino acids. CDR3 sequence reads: CATSRETGTGYEQYF. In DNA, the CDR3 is TGTGCCACCAGCAGAGAGACCGGGACAGGGTACGAGCAGTACTTC.

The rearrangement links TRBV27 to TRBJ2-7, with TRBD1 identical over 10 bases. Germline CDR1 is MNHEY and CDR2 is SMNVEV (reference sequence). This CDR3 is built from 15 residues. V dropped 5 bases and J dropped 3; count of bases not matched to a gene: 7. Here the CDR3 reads CASSRGQGNYYEQYF. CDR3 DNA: TGTGCCAGCAGTCGGGGACAGGGGAACTACTACGAGCAGTACTTC.

The CDR3 loop reads CASSLLGEYEQYF. The DNA of the CDR3 is TGTGCCAGCAGCCTCTTAGGGGAGTACGAGCAGTACTTC. V gene TRBV7-9 combines with J gene TRBJ2-7; either TRBD1 or TRBD2 may fit D (5 bases each). Germline CDR1 SEHNR, CDR2 FQNEAQ (reference sequence). Trimming pared 5 bases from V and 4 bases from J, leaving 12 bases between. The length of the CDR3 is 13 residues. The complete variable domain, with remaining parts taken from reference TRBV7-9 and TRBJ2-7, reads DTGVSQNPRHKITKRGQNVTFRCDPISEHNRLYWYRQTLGQGPEFLTYFQNEAQLEKSRLLSDRFSAERPKGSFSTLEIQRTEQGDSAMYLCASSLLGEYEQYFGPGTRLTVT.

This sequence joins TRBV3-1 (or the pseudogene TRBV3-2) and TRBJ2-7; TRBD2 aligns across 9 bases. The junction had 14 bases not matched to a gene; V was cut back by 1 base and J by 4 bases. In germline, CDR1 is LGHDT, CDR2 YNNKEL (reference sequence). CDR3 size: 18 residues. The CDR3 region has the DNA TGTGCCAGCAGCCAAGTCGGCGCGGGAGGGCCCCCGACTTACGAGCAGTACTTC. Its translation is CASSQVGAGGPPTYEQYF.

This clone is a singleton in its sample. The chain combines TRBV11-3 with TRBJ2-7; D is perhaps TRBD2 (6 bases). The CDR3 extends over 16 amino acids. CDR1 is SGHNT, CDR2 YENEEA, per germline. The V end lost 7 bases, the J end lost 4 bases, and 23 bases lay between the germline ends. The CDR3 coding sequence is TGTGCCAGCACCCCGGGGGAGGAGAGAGCGGAATACGAGCAGTACTTC. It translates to CASTPGEERAEYEQYF. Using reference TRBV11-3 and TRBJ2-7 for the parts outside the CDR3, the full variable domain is EAGVVQSPRYKIIEKKQPVAFWCNPISGHNTLYWYLQNLGQGPELLIRYENEEAVDDSQLPKDRFSAERLKGVDSTLKIQPAELGDSAVYLCASTPGEERAEYEQYFGPGTRLTVT.

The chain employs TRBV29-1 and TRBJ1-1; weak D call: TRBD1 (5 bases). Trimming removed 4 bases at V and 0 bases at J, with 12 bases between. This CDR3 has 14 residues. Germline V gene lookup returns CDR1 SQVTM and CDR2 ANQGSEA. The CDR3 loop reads CSVVGTVMNTEAFF. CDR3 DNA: TGCAGCGTTGTAGGGACGGTGATGAACACTGAAGCTTTCTTT.

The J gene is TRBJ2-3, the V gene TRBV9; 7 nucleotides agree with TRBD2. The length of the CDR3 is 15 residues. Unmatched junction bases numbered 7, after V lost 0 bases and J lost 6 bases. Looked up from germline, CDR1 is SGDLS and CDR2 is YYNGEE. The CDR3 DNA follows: TGTGCCAGCAGCGTAGTCGCGGGAGAGTTGGATACGCAGTATTTT. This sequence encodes CASSVVAGELDTQYF. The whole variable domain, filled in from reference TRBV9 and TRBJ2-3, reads DSGVTQTPKHLITATGQRVTLRCSPRSGDLSVYWYQQSLDQGLQFLIQYYNGEERAKGNILERFSAQQFPDLHSELNLSSLELGDSALYFCASSVVAGELDTQYFGPGTRLTVL.

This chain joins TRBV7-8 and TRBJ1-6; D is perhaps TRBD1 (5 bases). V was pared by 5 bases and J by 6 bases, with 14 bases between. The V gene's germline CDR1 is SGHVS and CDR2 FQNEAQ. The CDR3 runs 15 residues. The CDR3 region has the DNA TGTGCCAGCAGCCCCTCGGGACTTTTTAATTCACCCCTCCACTTT. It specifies CASSPSGLFNSPLHF.

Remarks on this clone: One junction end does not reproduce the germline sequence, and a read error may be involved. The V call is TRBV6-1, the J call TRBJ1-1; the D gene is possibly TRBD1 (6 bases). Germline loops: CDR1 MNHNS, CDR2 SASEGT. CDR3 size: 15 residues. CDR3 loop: CASREARGANTEAFF. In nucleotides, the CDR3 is TGTGCCAGCAGGGAAGCCCGGGGGGCCAACACTGAAGCTTTCTTT.

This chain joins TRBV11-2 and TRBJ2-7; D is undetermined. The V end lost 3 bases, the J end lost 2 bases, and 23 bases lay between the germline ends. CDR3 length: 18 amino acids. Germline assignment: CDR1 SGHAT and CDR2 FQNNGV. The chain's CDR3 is CASSFIFPHKTSAYEQYF. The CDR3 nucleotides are TGTGCCAGCAGCTTCATCTTTCCCCATAAGACGTCTGCCTACGAGCAGTACTTC.

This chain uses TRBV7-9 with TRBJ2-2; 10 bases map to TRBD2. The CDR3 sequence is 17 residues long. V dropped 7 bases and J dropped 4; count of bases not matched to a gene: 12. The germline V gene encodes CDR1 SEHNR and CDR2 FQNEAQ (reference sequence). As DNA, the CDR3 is TGTGCCAGCACCAAGCAAACAAGCGGGAGGGTCACCGGGGAGCTGTTTTTT. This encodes CASTKQTSGRVTGELFF.

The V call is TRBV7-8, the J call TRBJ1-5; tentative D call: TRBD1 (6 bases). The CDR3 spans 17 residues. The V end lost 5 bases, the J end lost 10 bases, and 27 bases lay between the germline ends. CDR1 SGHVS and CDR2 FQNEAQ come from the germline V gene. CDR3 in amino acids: CASSLSATWDTNRPQHF. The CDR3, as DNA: TGTGCCAGCAGCCTAAGCGCAACCTGGGACACAAACCGTCCCCAGCATTTT.

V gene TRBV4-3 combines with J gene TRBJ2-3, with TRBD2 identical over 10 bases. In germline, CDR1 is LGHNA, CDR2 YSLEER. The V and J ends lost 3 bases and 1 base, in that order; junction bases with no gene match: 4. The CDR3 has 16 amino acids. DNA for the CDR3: TGCGCCAGCAGCCAGCTTCTAGCGGGGGGCACAGATACGCAGTATTTT. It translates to CASSQLLAGGTDTQYF.

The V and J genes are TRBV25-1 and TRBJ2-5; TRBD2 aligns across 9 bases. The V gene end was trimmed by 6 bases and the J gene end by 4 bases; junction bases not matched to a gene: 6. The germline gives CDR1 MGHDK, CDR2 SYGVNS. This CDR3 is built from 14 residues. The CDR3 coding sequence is TGTGCCAGCAGCGATCTAGCGGGACCAGAGACCCAGTACTTC. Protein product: CASSDLAGPETQYF.

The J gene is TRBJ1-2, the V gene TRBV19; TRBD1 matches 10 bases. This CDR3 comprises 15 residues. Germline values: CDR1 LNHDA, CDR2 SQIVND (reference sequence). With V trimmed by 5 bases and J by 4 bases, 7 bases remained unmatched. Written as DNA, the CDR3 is TGTGCCAGTAGTTTCAGGACAGGGGGGCCCTATGGCTACACCTTC. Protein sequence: CASSFRTGGPYGYTF.